This TCR beta chain was observed in a study of shared clonotypes between healthy human individuals. Study information: Donors had three CD4 naive, three CD4 memory, two CD8 naive and one CD8 memory plate apiece.

Study-wide results and caveats: When naive CD4 clonotypes were compared across a few donors, about 5% were shared. In this cohort, only blood was sampled, and tissue repertoires likely differ.

Regarding this clone: Antigen: not known.

Each cell subset's genomic DNA was divided evenly among several immunoSEQ plates. TCRdb keeps only in-frame clones here, not all; method: immunoSEQ multiplex PCR. The sample has about 180,000 clones; about 93% are singletons. Sequenced material: naive CD4+ T cells sorted from blood. The subset is: CD45RA+ positively selected. The TCR comes from a woman aged 25 to 39 in good health.

DNA of the CDR3: TGTGCCAGCAGCACCGGACAGGGAACCTACAATGAGCAGTTCTTC. It specifies CASSTGQGTYNEQFF. The chain carries TRBV11-2 and TRBJ2-1; the match to TRBD1 covers 8 bases. Germline CDR1 SGHAT, CDR2 FQNNGV. Losses at the gene ends were 5 bases for V and 2 bases for J; bases not matched to a gene: 5. The CDR3 contains 15 residues.